Shown below are 18 T cell receptor beta chains from a single sample sequenced in a study of beta chain features in type 1 diabetes. Overall study results and limits: Significant though moderate, a shortening of TCRB CDR3s appeared in all four CD4+ subsets of Type 1 diabetes patients.

Since all of the isolated RNA was reverse transcribed, expressed TCRB transcripts were what got sequenced. Repertoires were generated with immunoSEQ multiplex PCR, while TCRdb's copy carries only in-frame clones and drops some. Among fewer than 400,000 clones listed, roughly a tenth were seen once. What these receptors recognize is not known. The material sequenced was central memory CD4+ T cells from blood. The receptors shown here come from a man aged 25 to 40 with type 1 diabetes.

This rearrangement joins TRBV29-1 to TRBJ2-7; no clear D gene. Trimming removed 0 bases at V and 1 base at J, with 1 base between. This CDR3 has 11 amino acids. CDR1 is SQVTM, CDR2 ANQGSEA, per germline. The CDR3 nucleotides read TGCAGCGTTGAAGAATCCTACGAGCAGTACTTC. This gives the protein CSVEESYEQYF.

This clone was found a few times. V is TRBV27 and J is TRBJ1-5; 10 nucleotides agree with TRBD1. This CDR3 is 15 amino acids long. Germline V CDR1 and CDR2: MNHEY, SMNVEV (reference sequence). The V segment lost 3 bases and the J segment 4 bases; nucleotides outside the gene matches: 3. The CDR3: CASSLGQGSNQPQHF. The CDR3 region has the DNA TGTGCCAGCAGTTTGGGACAGGGGAGTAATCAGCCCCAGCATTTT.

In its sample, this clone was seen many times. CDR3 sequence: CASSRRPQETQYF. Written as DNA, the CDR3 is TGTGCCAGCAGCCGCCGCCCCCAAGAGACCCAGTACTTC. The chain carries TRBV6-1 and TRBJ2-5; no clear D gene. Per the germline V gene, CDR1 is MNHNS and CDR2 is SASEGT. V was shortened by 6 bases and J by 1 base, with 9 bases between the two germline ends. The CDR3 loop spans 13 amino acids.

In this sample, this clone turned up a few times. The chain joins TRBV7-2 to TRBJ2-3; 11 bases match TRBD2. Germline CDR1 SGHTA, CDR2 FQGNSA. This CDR3 has 17 residues. J lost 5 bases, V lost 3 bases, and 10 bases had no gene match. The CDR3 DNA reads TGTGCCAGCAGCTTGCTAGCCCCCCTAGCGGGGGGAGATACGCAGTATTTT. Amino acids: CASSLLAPLAGGDTQYF.

This clone was counted only a few times. The chain carries TRBV7-2 and TRBJ2-7; D is ambiguous. There are 11 residues in the CDR3. Per germline, CDR1 SGHTA and CDR2 FQGNSA. Trimming cost V 5 bases and J 7 bases, with 9 bases left between them. The CDR3 loop reads CASSPKVEQYF. The CDR3 coding sequence is TGTGCCAGCAGCCCAAAGGTAGAGCAGTACTTC. Full variable domain (remainder filled in from reference TRBV7-2 and TRBJ2-7): GAGVSQSPSNKVTEKGKDVELRCDPISGHTALYWYRQSLGQGLEFLIYFQGNSAPDKSGLPSDRFSAERTGGSVSTLTIQRTQQEDSAVYLCASSPKVEQYFGPGTRLTVT.

The table lists this clone with a few counts. The chain joins TRBV30 to TRBJ2-1; 8 bases match TRBD2. The germline V gene has CDR1 GTSNPN and CDR2 SVGIG (reference sequence). CDR3 length: 15 amino acids. Losses at the gene ends were 1 base for V and 9 bases for J; bases not matched to a gene: 11. CDR3 loop: CAWSASPGGPSEQFF. DNA of the CDR3: TGTGCCTGGAGTGCAAGCCCGGGGGGGCCAAGTGAGCAGTTCTTC.

This clone has just a few counts. This rearrangement joins TRBV7-9 to TRBJ1-4; 9 bases map to TRBD1. V shed 4 bases and J 2 bases; nucleotides not matched to a gene: 8. CDR3 length: 17 amino acids. The germline gives CDR1 SEHNR, CDR2 FQNEAQ (reference sequence). The CDR3 loop is CASSSSWDRDTNEKLFF. CDR3 nucleotides: TGTGCCAGCAGCTCTTCTTGGGACAGGGACACTAATGAAAAACTGTTTTTT.

This clone was counted a few times. Within the sample, other DNA sequences also encode this same CDR3. This chain uses TRBV7-2 with TRBJ2-1; D is unresolved. V lost 1 base, J lost 1 base, and 2 bases lay in between. Germline V gene lookup returns CDR1 SGHTA and CDR2 FQGNSA. This CDR3 region has 13 residues. CDR3 loop: CASSLGSYNEQFF. The CDR3 region has the DNA TGTGCCAGCAGCTTAGGGTCCTACAATGAGCAGTTCTTC.

This clone was seen a few times. The genes are TRBV7-8 and TRBJ2-1, with a possible D match to TRBD1 (6 bases). Per germline, CDR1 SGHVS and CDR2 FQNEAQ. The CDR3 runs to 11 residues. The ends were cut back, 5 bases at V and 10 bases at J, with 9 bases in the middle. Written as DNA, the CDR3 is TGTGCCAGCAGCCGGACAGACGAGCAGTTCTTC. It encodes CASSRTDEQFF.

A few counts support this clone. The chain recombines TRBV7-2 with TRBJ2-2, with TRBD2 identical over 7 bases. This CDR3 has 14 residues. Germline V gene lookup returns CDR1 SGHTA and CDR2 FQGNSA. V dropped 6 bases and J dropped 2; count of bases not matched to a gene: 3. In nucleotides, the CDR3 is TGTGCCAGCAGGCCTAGCGGCAACACCGGGGAGCTGTTTTTT. This codes for CASRPSGNTGELFF. Full variable domain (missing parts from reference TRBV7-2 and TRBJ2-2): GAGVSQSPSNKVTEKGKDVELRCDPISGHTALYWYRQSLGQGLEFLIYFQGNSAPDKSGLPSDRFSAERTGGSVSTLTIQRTQQEDSAVYLCASRPSGNTGELFFGEGSRLTVL.

This clone was detected only a few times. The V and J genes are TRBV5-6 and TRBJ2-3; no firm D call. This CDR3 spans 14 amino acids. The V and J ends lost 0 bases and 2 bases respectively, with 7 bases between them. CDR1 is SGHDT and CDR2 is YYEEEE in the germline V gene. CDR3 loop: CASSLGRVTDTQYF. The CDR3 bases are TGTGCCAGCAGCTTGGGTCGGGTCACAGATACGCAGTATTTT.

This chain joins TRBV29-1 and TRBJ2-3; 7 positions agree with TRBD1. The J call may be in error: the DNA end matches TRBJ1-5 better. The CDR3 is 13 residues long. Looked up from germline, CDR1 is SQVTM and CDR2 is ANQGSEA. The DNA for the CDR3 is TGCAGCGTTGAGTTACAGGGGATGGGCACGCAGCATTTT. Translation: CSVELQGMGTQHF.

The chain recombines TRBV18 with TRBJ2-5, with D unclear. The V gene lost 5 bases and the J gene lost 2 bases, with 9 bases spanning the gap. The CDR3 covers 13 residues. Germline values: CDR1 KGHSH, CDR2 LQKENI. CDR3 amino acids: CASSYPGQETQYF. The DNA of the CDR3 is TGTGCCAGCTCATATCCAGGACAAGAGACCCAGTACTTC.

The chain uses TRBV2 and TRBJ1-3; D is uncertain. The germline V gene has CDR1 SNHLY and CDR2 FYNNEI. V gave up 2 bases and J gave up 4 bases, with 6 bases separating them. The CDR3 has 13 amino acids. CDR3 loop: CASSEQAGNTIYF. The CDR3 DNA reads TGTGCCAGCAGTGAACAGGCCGGAAACACCATATATTTT.

The rearrangement joins TRBV5-1 to TRBJ2-1, with D uncertain. Between the trimmed V and J ends, which lost 0 bases and 3 bases, there was a span of 10 bases. This CDR3 comprises 15 residues. Germline V gene data show CDR1 as SGHRS and CDR2 as YFSETQ. CDR3: CASSLEAGNYNEQFF. CDR3 DNA sequence: TGCGCCAGCAGCTTGGAGGCAGGAAACTACAATGAGCAGTTCTTC.

This clone was seen more than once but under ten times. The rearrangement joins TRBV5-1 to TRBJ2-5; 8 nucleotides align to TRBD1. V dropped 8 bases and J dropped 0; count of bases not matched to a gene: 3. This CDR3 is 13 amino acids long. CDR1 is SGHRS and CDR2 is YFSETQ in the germline V gene. CDR3 bases: TGCGCCAGGGGCAGGGGGCACCAAGAGACCCAGTACTTC. Residues: CARGRGHQETQYF.

This chain connects TRBV19 to TRBJ2-5; 16 nucleotides match TRBD2. J was trimmed by 3 bases and V by 8 bases; bases with no gene match: 0. CDR3 size: 14 residues. CDR1 is LNHDA, CDR2 SQIVND, per germline (reference sequence). DNA for the CDR3: TGTGCCAGTGGGACTAGCGGGGGGGAAGAGACCCAGTACTTC. It yields the protein CASGTSGGEETQYF.

This clone has just a few counts. V usage is TRBV2 and J usage is TRBJ2-3, with D tentatively TRBD1 (6 bases). The V gene lost 3 bases and the J gene lost 6 bases, with 13 bases spanning the gap. The CDR3 extends over 14 amino acids. CDR1 is SNHLY, CDR2 FYNNEI, per germline. As DNA, the CDR3 is TGTGCCAGCAGTGAGGGAGCAACAGGGGATACGCAGTATTTT. Its translation is CASSEGATGDTQYF. The whole variable domain, remainder taken from reference TRBV2 and TRBJ2-3, is EPEVTQTPSHQVTQMGQEVILRCVPISNHLYFYWYRQILGQKVEFLVSFYNNEISEKSEIFDDQFSVERPDGSNFTLKIRSTKLEDSAMYFCASSEGATGDTQYFGPGTRLTVL.